This T cell receptor beta chain was sequenced during a study of lymphopenia after photon versus proton radiotherapy (dated by TCRdb to between 2019 and 2020). Background for the entire study: Photon and proton radiation therapy were compared by the study for their immunological effects in patients with gastrointestinal tumors who developed high-grade lymphopenia. The roughly 21 patients in the cohort had gastrointestinal tumors, were treated with either photon or proton therapy, and subsequently developed lymphopenia. The study aimed to characterize how the two radiation modalities differ in their impact on the immune system. On the study overall, not on this receptor specifically: After the lymphocyte count nadir, photon-treated repertoires showed oligoclonal expansion, especially of CD8+ Temra cells, which drove the drop in diversity. The survival association was assessed only in patients who died, and better survival with proton therapy was presented by the authors as a possibility rather than a demonstrated result. Relative stability during treatment was observed in proton-treated patients, whereas loss of naive T cells and TCR diversity and gain of effector/memory populations were observed in photon-treated patients. Among patients across the cohort who died, overall survival time showed an inverse correlation with a larger post-nadir drop in TCR diversity.

The CDR3 holds 14 amino acids from the cysteine to the phenylalanine. Only the CDR3 DNA stays, 42 bases, in frame from base 1. V loses 3 bases, J loses 0 bases, and the germline ends lie 10 bases apart. CDR1 and CDR2 are drawn from the germline V gene: SGDLS, YYNGEE. Library preparation was by the immunoSEQ multiplex PCR assay. Alongside multiparametric flow cytometry, deep sequencing of rearranged TCR beta loci was used to profile the T cell repertoires. TCRdb took this table from immuneACCESS and kept in-frame rearrangements with V and J called. Such tables lack part of the clones; where checked against another copy, unresolved V genes explain under half of the gap, and the rest is unexplained. The sample table records over 15,000 clones; about nine tenths of these occur just once. The ten largest clonotypes hold around 10% of the sample. A note on this clone: Its antigen remains undetermined. Base qualities are not provided; no much larger clone lies one nucleotide away.

Material: peripheral blood, obtained from a patient treated with proton-based radiotherapy. The rearrangement combines TRBV9 with TRBJ2-7; the D segment might be TRBD1 or TRBD2, since each matches 6 bases. The origin of this receptor is a man in his 70s with pancreatic cancer. The DNA sequence is as follows: TGTGCCAGCAGCGCCGGGGGCGTCTCCTACGAGCAGTACTTC. Its protein is CASSAGGVSYEQYF.